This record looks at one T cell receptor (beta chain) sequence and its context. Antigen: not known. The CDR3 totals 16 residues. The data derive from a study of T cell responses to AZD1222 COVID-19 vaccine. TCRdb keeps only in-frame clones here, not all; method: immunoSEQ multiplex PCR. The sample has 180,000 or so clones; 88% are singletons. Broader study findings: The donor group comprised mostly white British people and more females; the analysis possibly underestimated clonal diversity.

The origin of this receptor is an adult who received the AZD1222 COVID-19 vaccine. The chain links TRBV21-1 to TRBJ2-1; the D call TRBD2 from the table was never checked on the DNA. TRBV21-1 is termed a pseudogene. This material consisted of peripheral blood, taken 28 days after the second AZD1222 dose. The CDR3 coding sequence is TGTGCCAGCAGGGTATGGGGCACTAGCGGCTACAATGAGCAGTTCTTC. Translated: CASRVWGTSGYNEQFF.